This record covers a single T cell receptor (beta chain). The antigen is not known. This CDR3 region has 14 residues. Unmatched junction bases numbered 5, after V lost 2 bases and J lost 7 bases. Germline V lookup: CDR1 MNHEY, CDR2 SVGAGI. The PCR ran on 60 Vbeta and 13 Jbeta primers. Clones were sequenced by immunoSEQ multiplex PCR, and TCRdb holds only the in-frame ones, with some missing. The table has about 160,000 clones, 77% seen once. The data belong to a study of cytomegalovirus exposure and HLA in healthy donors. The wider study: HLA-typed donors were the source of approximately 86 million unique TCRs held in an early data release. Across 300 to 400 genotyped donors, more than 75% landed in the Caucasian-associated ancestry cluster.

Broader study findings: Later analysis demonstrated an association between a missense DCLRE1C variant and TCR beta V- and J-gene trimming. TCR association rates varied by HLA locus in a later analysis, with DRB1 highest and HLA-C lowest.

The source is a middle-aged woman in good health and CMV-seropositive. The material sequenced was PBMCs. The chain couples TRBV6-5 to TRBJ1-5; 7 bases are a match to TRBD1. CDR3 sequence (DNA): TGTGCCAGCAGTTACGGAGGGGGCGGGCAGCCCCAGCATTTT. Amino acid sequence: CASSYGGGGQPQHF.